The subject of this entry is one T cell receptor beta chain. Antigen specificity is unknown. These data are taken from a study of cytomegalovirus exposure and HLA in healthy donors. This CDR3 spans 15 amino acids. The junction had 8 bases not matched to a gene; V was cut back by 3 bases and J by 3 bases. Germline CDR1 MDHEN, CDR2 SYDVKM. PCR involved 60 Vbeta and 13 Jbeta primers. Assay: immunoSEQ multiplex PCR; the TCRdb copy retains only in-frame clones and omits some. This repertoire shows 110,000 or so clones, just under 80% found once; its top ten account for around 5.1%. General observations from the study: In a later analysis, common viral pathogens appeared linked to several of the most significant clusters. TCR beta sequences reportedly predicted most subjects' HLA-A and HLA-B alleles accurately.

This rearrangement joins TRBV28 to TRBJ2-7; 7 positions agree with TRBD1. This sequence was found in a male donor in good health and CMV-seronegative. Sample: PBMCs. The CDR3 here is CASSFRGQRSYEQYF. CDR3 DNA: TGTGCCAGCAGTTTTAGGGGGCAACGCAGCTACGAGCAGTACTTC.